Presented here are 28 T cell receptor beta chains from one specimen sequenced in a study of cytomegalovirus exposure and HLA in healthy donors. Both 60 Vbeta primers and 13 Jbeta primers went into the PCR. The data were produced by immunoSEQ multiplex PCR, yet TCRdb's version contains in-frame clones alone and is incomplete. Of about 160,000 clones listed, about 81% are singletons. Sequenced material: PBMCs. These receptors originate from a woman under 30 in good health and CMV-seronegative.

This chain joins TRBV5-1 and TRBJ1-2, with unresolved D. Trimming cost V 2 bases and J 3 bases, with 14 bases left between them. This CDR3 comprises 15 residues. Germline lookup yields CDR1 SGHRS and CDR2 YFSETQ. The CDR3 loop is CASSFRRERDYGYTF. The DNA for the CDR3 is TGCGCCAGCAGCTTCAGACGGGAACGGGACTATGGCTACACCTTC.

The chain is built from TRBV2 and TRBJ2-5, with 7 bases fitting TRBD2. Germline CDR1 and CDR2: SNHLY and FYNNEI. The CDR3 is 14 amino acids. The trim removed 4 bases at V and 1 base at J, leaving 3 bases unmatched. The CDR3 loop reads CASSAGLVQETQYF. CDR3 in DNA: TGTGCCAGCAGTGCCGGACTAGTCCAAGAGACCCAGTACTTC.

The chain combines TRBV5-6 with TRBJ2-5; TRBD2 agrees at 11 bases. Germline lookup yields CDR1 SGHDT and CDR2 YYEEEE. This CDR3 region has 14 residues. V was clipped by 0 bases and J by 5 bases; unmatched bases: 0. CDR3 DNA: TGTGCCAGCAGCTTGGGGACTAGCGGGGAGACCCAGTACTTC. Amino acid sequence: CASSLGTSGETQYF.

This clone showed up just a few times. The rearrangement uses TRBV4-2 and TRBJ1-6; D is unresolved. Germline V CDR1 and CDR2: LGHNA, YNFKEQ. The CDR3 length is 15 residues. With 2 bases removed from V and 9 bases from J, the gap between germline ends came to 14 bases. CDR3 residues: CASSQTNSTFSPLHF. The CDR3 coding sequence is TGTGCCAGCAGCCAAACCAACAGCACCTTTTCACCCCTCCACTTT.

Here the CDR3 reads CASSESVGGDTEAFF. The CDR3 DNA follows: TGTGCCAGCAGTGAATCCGTGGGGGGGGACACTGAAGCTTTCTTT. This chain uses TRBV2 with TRBJ1-1; D possibly corresponds to TRBD1 (5 bases). Germline CDR1 SNHLY, CDR2 FYNNEI. Trimming pared 2 bases from V and 3 bases from J, leaving 13 bases between. The CDR3 is made up of 15 amino acids.

This chain joins TRBV6-6 and TRBJ2-1, with D tentatively TRBD2 (5 bases). CDR1 is MNHNY and CDR2 is SVGAGI in the germline V gene (reference sequence). V dropped 5 bases and J dropped 7 bases, with 9 bases sitting between them. The CDR3 has 12 amino acids. The CDR3 region is CASSPGENEQFF. The CDR3 region has the DNA TGTGCCAGCAGTCCCGGGGAAAATGAGCAGTTCTTC.

The chain joins TRBV5-6 to TRBJ1-1; D gene unclear. The CDR3 runs 13 residues. Germline V lookup: CDR1 SGHDT, CDR2 YYEEEE. V gave up 1 base and J gave up 8 bases, with 12 bases separating them. The CDR3 protein is CASSLSGPEEAFF. In DNA form, the CDR3 reads TGTGCCAGCAGCTTGTCTGGGCCGGAAGAAGCTTTCTTT.

This chain uses TRBV7-9 with TRBJ1-4; maybe TRBD1 (6 bases). CDR1 is SEHNR and CDR2 is FQNEAQ in the germline V gene (reference sequence). V gave up 0 bases and J gave up 6 bases, with 17 bases separating them. This CDR3 is 17 amino acids long. The CDR3 here is CASSLAGGGREYEKLFF. Written as DNA, the CDR3 is TGTGCCAGCAGCTTAGCTGGCGGGGGGCGCGAGTATGAAAAACTGTTTTTT.

The J gene is TRBJ1-5, the V gene TRBV11-2; D unresolved. Deletions cut 1 base from V and 0 bases from J, with 7 bases between. CDR1 is SGHAT and CDR2 is FQNNGV in the germline V gene. This CDR3 comprises 15 residues. The CDR3 sequence is CASSLGAGSNQPQHF. CDR3 in DNA: TGTGCCAGCAGCTTAGGCGCGGGTAGCAATCAGCCCCAGCATTTT.

The V gene is TRBV19, the J gene TRBJ2-3, with D possibly being TRBD2 (6 bases). Trimming pared 4 bases from V and 0 bases from J, leaving 8 bases between. The CDR3 has 14 amino acids. CDR1 is LNHDA and CDR2 is SQIVND in the germline V gene (reference sequence). The CDR3 DNA follows: TGTGCCAGTAGTAGTAGCGGTAGCACAGATACGCAGTATTTT. This encodes CASSSSGSTDTQYF.

The genes are TRBV2 and TRBJ1-2; possibly TRBD1 for D (6 bases). Deletions cut 8 bases from V and 4 bases from J, with 17 bases between. The CDR3 has 14 residues. The germline V gene has CDR1 SNHLY and CDR2 FYNNEI. The CDR3: CASSQTQGTYGYTF. The CDR3 DNA is TGTGCCAGCTCCCAAACTCAGGGGACCTATGGCTACACCTTC.

The chain uses TRBV2 and TRBJ2-4; a possible D gene is TRBD1 (5 bases). The CDR3 has 14 amino acids. The germline CDR1 and CDR2 sequences are SNHLY and FYNNEI. V lost 8 bases and J 0 bases, leaving 11 bases between the germline ends. CDR3: CASGAELAKNIQYF. CDR3 DNA sequence: TGTGCCAGCGGGGCAGAGCTAGCCAAAAACATTCAGTACTTC.

The chain links TRBV4-2 to TRBJ1-2; D is unresolved. The CDR3 extends over 15 amino acids. Trimming took off 0 bases at V and 4 bases at J, with 12 bases between the two ends. Germline-derived CDR1 and CDR2 are LGHNA and YNFKEQ. CDR3 amino acids: CASSQDGSAGYGYTF. In DNA, the CDR3 is TGTGCCAGCAGCCAAGATGGGAGTGCAGGCTATGGCTACACCTTC.

In this sample, this clone turned up once. V is TRBV4-1 and J is TRBJ1-1; no definite D call. The ends were cut back, 0 bases at V and 3 bases at J, with 5 bases in the middle. Germline CDR1 reads MGHRA; CDR2 reads YSYEKL. This CDR3 spans 13 amino acids. The CDR3: CASSQEQDTEAFF. In DNA, the CDR3 is TGCGCCAGCAGCCAAGAGCAGGACACTGAAGCTTTCTTT.

The chain couples TRBV5-6 to TRBJ2-2; weak D call: TRBD2 (5 bases). From germline, CDR1 is SGHDT and CDR2 YYEEEE. The CDR3 is 16 amino acids. The V and J ends lost 0 bases and 7 bases respectively, with 16 bases between them. CDR3 nucleotide sequence: TGTGCCAGCAGCTTGGCGTCTATGAGGGTTGGCGGGGAGCTGTTTTTT. Translation gives CASSLASMRVGGELFF.

The V and J genes are TRBV30 and TRBJ1-6; D is uncertain. The V gene's germline CDR1 is GTSNPN and CDR2 SVGIG (reference sequence). V was shortened by 0 bases and J by 6 bases, with 9 bases between the two germline ends. The CDR3 contains 14 residues. The CDR3 here is CAWSVRGGNSPLHF. The DNA of the CDR3 is TGTGCCTGGAGTGTACGGGGAGGTAATTCACCCCTCCACTTT.

The chain recombines TRBV7-9 with TRBJ2-3, with 11 bases that match TRBD1. Looked up from germline, CDR1 is SEHNR and CDR2 is FQNEAQ (reference sequence). Trimming removed 5 bases from V and 7 bases from J; junction bases left unmatched: 8. The CDR3 runs to 15 residues. The CDR3 nucleotides read TGTGCCAGCAGCCGGACAGGGGGCGAGGTACATACGCAGTATTTT. Translation gives CASSRTGGEVHTQYF. Full variable domain (outside the CDR3, taken from reference TRBV7-9 and TRBJ2-3): DTGVSQNPRHKITKRGQNVTFRCDPISEHNRLYWYRQTLGQGPEFLTYFQNEAQLEKSRLLSDRFSAERPKGSFSTLEIQRTEQGDSAMYLCASSRTGGEVHTQYFGPGTRLTVL.

This chain connects TRBV6-5 to TRBJ1-1; D unresolved. There are 12 residues in the CDR3. Germline lookup yields CDR1 MNHEY and CDR2 SVGAGI. Trimming took 5 bases from V and 11 from J, leaving 15 bases between them. The CDR3 reads CASSGSVYGAFF. DNA for the CDR3: TGTGCCAGCAGTGGGAGTGTTTATGGGGCTTTCTTT.

This clone showed up just a few times. The chain is built from TRBV14 and TRBJ2-7; no definite D call. There are 16 residues in the CDR3. CDR1 is SGHDN, CDR2 FVKESK, per germline. V lost 0 bases and J lost 5, with 17 bases in between. CDR3 in DNA: TGTGCCAGCAGCCAAGATTACGTCCTTACTCTCAACGAGCAGTACTTC. This translates into CASSQDYVLTLNEQYF. Looking up the rest from reference TRBV14 and TRBJ2-7 gives the full variable domain: EAGVTQFPSHSVIEKGQTVTLRCDPISGHDNLYWYRRVMGKEIKFLLHFVKESKQDESGMPNNRFLAERTGGTYSTLKVQPAELEDSGVYFCASSQDYVLTLNEQYFGPGTRLTVT.

The chain uses TRBV5-1 and TRBJ1-6; 7 nucleotides align to TRBD1. Germline CDR1 SGHRS, CDR2 YFSETQ. This CDR3 is 16 amino acids long. With V trimmed by 3 bases and J by 6 bases, 9 bases remained unmatched. In DNA form, the CDR3 reads TGCGCCAGCAGCTCAAACCTACAGGGGTCTAATTCACCCCTCCACTTT. Its protein product is CASSSNLQGSNSPLHF. The full variable domain, its missing parts supplied by reference TRBV5-1 and TRBJ1-6, is KAGVTQTPRYLIKTRGQQVTLSCSPISGHRSVSWYQQTPGQGLQFLFEYFSETQRNKGNFPGRFSGRQFSNSRSEMNVSTLELGDSALYLCASSSNLQGSNSPLHFGNGTRLTVT.

This sequence joins TRBV6-1 and TRBJ2-7; perhaps TRBD1 as D (6 bases). V gave up 6 bases and J gave up 3 bases, with 15 bases separating them. The CDR3 sequence is 14 residues long. Germline V CDR1 and CDR2: MNHNS, SASEGT. As DNA, the CDR3 is TGTGCCAGCAGCCGGACAGAGACCTTCTACGAGCAGTACTTC. As protein: CASSRTETFYEQYF.

The chain joins TRBV27 to TRBJ1-2, with 9 bases identical to TRBD1. The CDR3 extends over 16 amino acids. Trimming took 1 base from V and 4 from J; bases not matched to a gene: 7. Germline V gene lookup returns CDR1 MNHEY and CDR2 SMNVEV (reference sequence). The CDR3 nucleotides are TGTGCCAGCAGTTTATTGCTGGGACAGGGACGCTATGGCTACACCTTC. It yields the protein CASSLLLGQGRYGYTF.

This rearrangement joins TRBV18 to TRBJ2-7; D might be TRBD2 (7 bases). The CDR3 covers 16 residues. With 4 bases removed from V and 0 bases from J, the gap between germline ends came to 16 bases. CDR1 is KGHSH, CDR2 LQKENI, per germline. CDR3 loop: CASSLTAGAYSYEQYF. For the CDR3, the DNA is TGTGCCAGCTCACTTACCGCGGGGGCTTACTCCTACGAGCAGTACTTC. Drawing the rest from reference TRBV18 and TRBJ2-7, the complete variable domain is NAGVMQNPRHLVRRRGQEARLRCSPMKGHSHVYWYRQLPEEGLKFMVYLQKENIIDESGMPKERFSAEFPKEGPSILRIQQVVRGDSAAYFCASSLTAGAYSYEQYFGPGTRLTVT.

On this clone: One end of the junction varies from germline; a read error may be responsible. The chain links TRBV28 to TRBJ2-3; 9 bases fit TRBD2. CDR3 size: 12 residues. The germline gives CDR1 MDHEN, CDR2 SYDVKM. As DNA, the CDR3 is TGTGCCAGCAGTTTCAGCGGGAGGAGTTCGGGATTT. Residues: CASSFSGRSSGF.

The chain links TRBV28 to TRBJ2-7, with 9 bases matching TRBD1. Trimming took 5 bases from V and 2 from J; bases not matched to a gene: 7. This CDR3 region has 15 residues. Germline V gene data show CDR1 as MDHEN and CDR2 as SYDVKM. The CDR3 reads CASSPRQGVAYEQYF. The CDR3 nucleotides are TGTGCCAGCAGTCCCCGACAGGGGGTTGCCTACGAGCAGTACTTC. The full variable domain, rest sourced from reference TRBV28 and TRBJ2-7, is DVKVTQSSRYLVKRTGEKVFLECVQDMDHENMFWYRQDPGLGLRLIYFSYDVKMKEKGDIPEGYSVSREKKERFSLILESASTNQTSMYLCASSPRQGVAYEQYFGPGTRLTVT.

Turning to this clone: One end of the junction is discordant with germline, which a read error may explain. This chain connects TRBV7-9 to TRBJ1-1; no reliable D call. Germline loops: CDR1 SEHNR, CDR2 FQNEAQ (reference sequence). CDR3 length equals 14 residues. CDR3 sequence: CSSSLDGFGTEAFF. Here the CDR3 DNA reads TGTTCCAGCAGCCTAGACGGGTTTGGCACTGAAGCTTTCTTT. The full variable domain, in which reference TRBV7-9 and TRBJ1-1 provide the parts outside the CDR3, is DTGVSQNPRHKITKRGQNVTFRCDPISEHNRLYWYRQTLGQGPEFLTYFQNEAQLEKSRLLSDRFSAERPKGSFSTLEIQRTEQGDSAMYLCSSSLDGFGTEAFFGQGTRLTVV.

The J gene is TRBJ2-7, the V gene TRBV7-9, with 7 bases lining up with TRBD1. The CDR3 sequence is 14 residues long. Germline-derived CDR1 and CDR2 are SEHNR and FQNEAQ (reference sequence). V was pared by 5 bases and J by 3 bases, with 7 bases of the junction left unmatched. The chain's CDR3 is CASSLGRDSYEQYF. The CDR3 nucleotides are TGTGCCAGCAGCCTAGGCCGGGACAGCTACGAGCAGTACTTC.

This sequence joins TRBV15 and TRBJ1-1, with D possibly matching TRBD1 (5 bases). V was clipped by 0 bases and J by 1 base, with 9 bases between them. The CDR3 covers 15 residues. Germline lookup yields CDR1 LNHNV and CDR2 YYDKDF (reference sequence). The CDR3 DNA is TGTGCCACCAGCAGAGACCGGGGGAGGAACACTGAAGCTTTCTTT. It codes for CATSRDRGRNTEAFF.